Each of the 32 T cell receptor beta chains below was sequenced from the same sample in a study of neurological immune-mediated disorders. Using its own MiXCR run on the 5' RACE reads, TCRdb lists one record per CDR3 protein. This table has tens of thousands of distinct CDR3 sequences, over 9% appearing once. Sequencing used PBMCs. These receptors all come from a man aged 65-85 years with HTLV-1-associated myelopathy (HAM/TSP).

This clonotype was found many times. This chain links TRBV7-3 with TRBJ2-1; 7 positions match TRBD1. CDR1 is SGHTA and CDR2 is FQGTGA in the germline V gene. Trimming took 5 bases from V and 0 from J; bases not matched to a gene: 13. The CDR3 runs to 18 residues. CDR3 protein: CASSTRDSRSGSYNEQFF. The CDR3 DNA sequence: TGTGCCAGCAGCACCCGGGACAGCCGGTCTGGCTCCTACAATGAGCAGTTCTTC.

About this clonotype: A clone one base away is much larger, so this may be a read error. The genes are TRBV10-3 and TRBJ2-7; D perhaps matches TRBD2 (6 bases). The length of the CDR3 is 15 residues. V lost 10 bases to trimming and J lost 3 bases, with 22 bases between them. CDR1 is ENHRY and CDR2 is SYGVKD in the germline V gene. The CDR3: CATVGLVGLNYEQYF. The CDR3 DNA reads TGTGCCACCGTAGGGCTAGTGGGACTCAACTACGAGCAGTACTTC.

This clonotype was seen repeatedly, ten times or more. The chain combines TRBV18 with TRBJ1-5, with 7 bases lining up with TRBD1. The CDR3 contains 14 residues. Germline values: CDR1 KGHSH, CDR2 LQKENI. After removal of 6 bases from V and 5 bases from J, the junction contained 7 bases not matched to a gene. The CDR3 sequence is CASSITDRYQPQHF. Written as DNA, the CDR3 is TGTGCCAGCTCGATCACGGACAGGTATCAGCCCCAGCATTTT.

This clonotype was seen ten or more times. The rearrangement joins TRBV12-3 or TRBV12-4 to TRBJ2-1; D ambiguous. The CDR3 totals 15 residues. With 2 bases removed from V and 5 bases from J, the gap between germline ends came to 13 bases. The CDR3 DNA sequence: TGTGCCAGCAGTTTACCCCCACCTAAGAACAATGAGCAGTTCTTC. It specifies CASSLPPPKNNEQFF.

The table lists this clonotype with many counts. V gene TRBV28 combines with J gene TRBJ2-1, with D tentatively TRBD2 (5 bases). The CDR3 sequence is 14 residues long. Between the trimmed V and J ends, which lost 7 bases and 6 bases, there was a span of 16 bases. From germline, CDR1 is MDHEN and CDR2 SYDVKM. CDR3 sequence (DNA): TGTGCCAGCATACCTGAGCGGAGACTCAATGAGCAGTTCTTC. Protein: CASIPERRLNEQFF.

In its sample, this clonotype was seen a few times. The chain is built from TRBV20-1 and TRBJ2-3; maybe TRBD2 (5 bases). The V gene's germline CDR1 is DFQATT and CDR2 SNEGSKA (reference sequence). The CDR3 covers 14 residues. The V end was cut by 3 bases, the J end by 6 bases, with 16 bases between. The CDR3 region has the DNA TGCAGTGCTAGCCCTAGCTTCCTGCGGGATACGCAGTATTTT. Protein sequence: CSASPSFLRDTQYF.

This chain connects TRBV6-5 to TRBJ1-2; TRBD1 agrees at 10 bases. V shed 2 bases and J 7 bases; nucleotides not matched to a gene: 4. From germline, CDR1 is MNHEY and CDR2 SVGAGI. CDR3 length: 14 residues. CDR3 sequence (DNA): TGTGCCAGCAGTTACGACAGGGGGCGCGGTGGCTACACCTTC. Encoded protein: CASSYDRGRGGYTF.

This clonotype was counted ten times or more. The CDR3 protein is CASTRDLLNTEAFF. CDR3 bases: TGTGCCAGCACCCGGGACCTCCTAAACACTGAAGCTTTCTTT. The chain has TRBV6-2 or TRBV6-3 and TRBJ1-1, with a possible D match to TRBD1 (5 bases). Germline CDR1 reads MNHEY; CDR2 reads SVGEGT. The ends were cut back, 7 bases at V and 2 bases at J, with 14 bases in the middle. CDR3 size: 14 residues.

This clonotype has ten or more counts. V is TRBV6-2 or TRBV6-3 and J is TRBJ1-5, with 9 bases lining up with TRBD1. V dropped 2 bases and J dropped 0; count of bases not matched to a gene: 20. The germline V gene encodes CDR1 MNHEY and CDR2 SVGEGT. The CDR3 loop spans 22 amino acids. This CDR3 reads CASSYLYPGTGTRKRSNQPQHF. The CDR3 bases are TGTGCCAGCAGTTACCTATATCCCGGGACAGGGACAAGAAAGCGTAGCAATCAGCCCCAGCATTTT.

Many counts were recorded for this clonotype. The rearrangement uses TRBV7-6 and TRBJ2-7; the match to TRBD2 covers 10 bases. The V and J ends lost 5 bases and 2 bases, in that order; junction bases with no gene match: 0. Per germline, CDR1 SGHVS and CDR2 FNYEAQ. This CDR3 region has 13 residues. CDR3 residues: CASSSGRAYEQYF. In nucleotides, the CDR3 is TGTGCCAGCAGCAGCGGGAGGGCCTACGAGCAGTACTTC.

In this sample, this clonotype turned up many times. This chain connects TRBV28 to TRBJ2-5, with 9 bases matching TRBD2. CDR3 size: 15 residues. CDR1 MDHEN and CDR2 SYDVKM come from the germline V gene. J lost 3 bases, V lost 5 bases, and 7 bases had no gene match. In nucleotides, the CDR3 is TGTGCCAGCAGTGGAACTAGCGGGTATAAAGAGACCCAGTACTTC. This sequence encodes CASSGTSGYKETQYF.

This clonotype was recorded at least ten times. The chain joins TRBV12-3 or TRBV12-4 to TRBJ2-6; no clear D gene. V gave up 6 bases and J gave up 5 bases, with 14 bases separating them. There are 15 residues in the CDR3. As DNA, the CDR3 is TGTGCCAGCAGCCCTAGAGATACAAGGGCCAACGTCCTGACTTTC. Amino acid sequence: CASSPRDTRANVLTF.

This clonotype showed up many times. The chain recombines TRBV9 with TRBJ1-1; D is ambiguous. The V end was cut by 0 bases, the J end by 0 bases, with 9 bases between. Per germline, CDR1 SGDLS and CDR2 YYNGEE. The CDR3 consists of 15 residues. Here the CDR3 reads CASSVDLYMNTEAFF. For the CDR3, the DNA is TGTGCCAGCAGCGTAGATCTATACATGAACACTGAAGCTTTCTTT.

This clonotype showed up many times. J is TRBJ1-4 and V is TRBV7-2; 8 positions match TRBD1. The germline CDR1 and CDR2 sequences are SGHTA and FQGNSA. Losses at the gene ends were 5 bases for V and 8 bases for J; bases not matched to a gene: 7. CDR3 size: 14 residues. The CDR3 bases are TGTGCCAGCAGCCCGTCGGGGACAGGCGAAAAACTGTTTTTT. Translating it yields CASSPSGTGEKLFF.

This clonotype has more than one count but fewer than ten. This rearrangement joins TRBV4-1 to TRBJ2-1; 12 bases align to TRBD2. Germline V gene data show CDR1 as MGHRA and CDR2 as YSYEKL. Trimming took 1 base from V and 12 from J; bases not matched to a gene: 10. The length of the CDR3 is 16 residues. The CDR3 region has the DNA TGCGCCAGCAGCCAAGGGGCGACTAGCGGGAGAGGTTGGCAGTTCTTC. It encodes CASSQGATSGRGWQFF.

In its sample, this clonotype was seen many times. The V and J genes are TRBV6-2 or TRBV6-3 and TRBJ1-5; unclear D gene. This CDR3 is 13 amino acids long. The germline V and J ends were trimmed by 3 bases and 0 bases, with 3 bases remaining between them. Germline V gene lookup returns CDR1 MNHEY and CDR2 SVGEGT. The CDR3 is CASSYYSNQPQHF. The CDR3 nucleotides are TGTGCCAGCAGTTATTATAGCAATCAGCCCCAGCATTTT.

Ten or more counts support this clonotype. This chain links TRBV20-1 with TRBJ2-6, with D uncertain. CDR3 length: 21 amino acids. Germline CDR1 is DFQATT and CDR2 is SNEGSKA (reference sequence). Trimming left V 1 base short and J 0 bases short, with 25 bases between. This CDR3 is CSARGIGDYHSTDSGANVLTF. The DNA for the CDR3 is TGCAGTGCTAGAGGCATTGGAGATTACCACTCTACCGACTCTGGGGCCAACGTCCTGACTTTC.

This clonotype was observed many times. This sequence joins TRBV6-6 and TRBJ2-1; tentatively, D is TRBD2 (6 bases). CDR3 size: 15 residues. V lost 4 bases and J 2 bases, leaving 12 bases between the germline ends. Germline V gene data show CDR1 as MNHNY and CDR2 as SVGAGI (reference sequence). CDR3 in DNA: TGTGCCAGCAGTTCCCGGGACTCCACCTACAATGAGCAGTTCTTC. Translating it yields CASSSRDSTYNEQFF.

Of note for this clonotype: One end of the junction is discordant with germline, which a read error may explain. V and J are TRBV18 and TRBJ2-1; D is perhaps TRBD2 (6 bases). Looked up from germline, CDR1 is KGHSH and CDR2 is LQKENI. This CDR3 region has 14 residues. CDR3 bases: TGCGCCAGCTCGCCGGGGACTCGCGGCCTTGAGCAGTTCTTC. Amino acids: CASSPGTRGLEQFF.

This clonotype was found many times. This rearrangement joins TRBV20-1 to TRBJ2-6; TRBD2 agrees at 8 bases. The CDR3 covers 15 residues. V trimming: 6 bases; J trimming: 2 bases; junction bases outside the gene matches: 6. In germline, CDR1 is DFQATT, CDR2 SNEGSKA (reference sequence). Here the CDR3 reads CSASFGGAGANVLTF. Written as DNA, the CDR3 is TGCAGTGCCTCCTTCGGGGGGGCTGGGGCCAACGTCCTGACTTTC.

This clonotype was seen repeatedly, ten times or more. The chain employs TRBV25-1 and TRBJ2-5, with D maybe TRBD1 (6 bases). This CDR3 has 15 amino acids. The V and J ends lost 3 bases and 1 base respectively, with 12 bases between them. Per the germline V gene, CDR1 is MGHDK and CDR2 is SYGVNS. The CDR3 reads CASSDLAGVQETQYF. CDR3 in DNA: TGTGCCAGCAGTGATCTGGCAGGGGTCCAAGAGACCCAGTACTTC. Using reference TRBV25-1 and TRBJ2-5 for the parts outside the CDR3, the full variable domain is EADIYQTPRYLVIGTGKKITLECSQTMGHDKMYWYQQDPGMELHLIHYSYGVNSTEKGDLSSESTVSRIRTEHFPLTLESARPSHTSQYLCASSDLAGVQETQYFGPGTRLLVL.

The chain joins TRBV29-1 to TRBJ2-3; a possible D gene is TRBD1 (6 bases). Germline V gives CDR1 SQVTM, CDR2 ANQGSEA. V gave up 4 bases and J gave up 4 bases, with 15 bases separating them. CDR3 length equals 14 residues. The CDR3 spells CSVGKGDSADTQYF. The CDR3 DNA follows: TGCAGCGTTGGGAAGGGGGATAGTGCAGATACGCAGTATTTT.

This clonotype showed up many times. V and J are TRBV18 and TRBJ2-6; D is unresolved. CDR3 length: 15 amino acids. The V gene lost 3 bases and the J gene lost 2 bases, with 8 bases spanning the gap. Per germline, CDR1 KGHSH and CDR2 LQKENI. Here the CDR3 reads CASSPQSAGANVLTF. DNA of the CDR3: TGTGCCAGCTCACCCCAGTCTGCTGGGGCCAACGTCCTGACTTTC. Full variable domain (remainder filled in from reference TRBV18 and TRBJ2-6): NAGVMQNPRHLVRRRGQEARLRCSPMKGHSHVYWYRQLPEEGLKFMVYLQKENIIDESGMPKERFSAEFPKEGPSILRIQQVVRGDSAAYFCASSPQSAGANVLTFGAGSRLTVL.

This clonotype has at least ten counts. The chain joins TRBV12-3 or TRBV12-4 to TRBJ1-1; D is perhaps TRBD1 (5 bases). CDR3 size: 14 residues. Trimming stripped 3 bases from V and 1 base from J, with 9 bases between. CDR3 region: CASSLFGGNTEAFF. The CDR3 DNA follows: TGTGCCAGCAGTTTGTTTGGGGGGAACACTGAAGCTTTCTTT.

This clonotype has a count of ten or more. The chain uses TRBV9 and TRBJ1-2; possible D gene TRBD1, 5 bases. Germline V gene sequence: CDR1 SGDLS, CDR2 YYNGEE. Trimming cost V 2 bases and J 3 bases, with 8 bases left between them. CDR3 length: 13 amino acids. Here the CDR3 reads CASSVEGDYGYTF. Written as DNA, the CDR3 is TGTGCCAGCAGCGTGGAAGGGGACTATGGCTACACCTTC.

This clonotype showed up many times. J is TRBJ2-5 and V is TRBV20-1; D is unresolved. In germline, CDR1 is DFQATT, CDR2 SNEGSKA (reference sequence). The ends were cut back, 7 bases at V and 3 bases at J, with 6 bases in the middle. The CDR3 covers 10 residues. CDR3 DNA: TGCAGTGGGACGGAAGAGACCCAGTACTTC. It encodes CSGTEETQYF.

This clonotype occurred many times. The V and J genes are TRBV5-1 and TRBJ2-5; 9 bases align to TRBD1. Trimming took 3 bases from V and 5 from J; bases not matched to a gene: 5. Per the germline V gene, CDR1 is SGHRS and CDR2 is YFSETQ. The CDR3 has 14 residues. CDR3 sequence: CASSSRTGAETQYF. The CDR3 bases are TGCGCCAGCAGCTCCCGGACAGGGGCGGAGACCCAGTACTTC.

This clonotype came up many times. The chain joins TRBV19 to TRBJ2-2; D might be TRBD1 (5 bases). The length of the CDR3 is 14 residues. Germline V lookup: CDR1 LNHDA, CDR2 SQIVND (reference sequence). V gave up 7 bases and J gave up 5 bases, with 14 bases separating them. CDR3 in DNA: TGTGCCAGTAACTCTCCCGGACATACCGGGGAGCTGTTTTTT. Amino acid sequence: CASNSPGHTGELFF.

This clonotype was seen many times. The chain uses TRBV7-2 and TRBJ2-3; no reliable D call. Trimming pared 6 bases from V and 2 bases from J, leaving 6 bases between. CDR1 SGHTA and CDR2 FQGNSA come from the germline V gene. The CDR3 is 12 residues long. As DNA, the CDR3 is TGTGCCAGCAGTGACGCCACAGATACGCAGTATTTT. This encodes CASSDATDTQYF. Filled out from reference TRBV7-2 and TRBJ2-3, the complete variable domain reads GAGVSQSPSNKVTEKGKDVELRCDPISGHTALYWYRQSLGQGLEFLIYFQGNSAPDKSGLPSDRFSAERTGGSVSTLTIQRTQQEDSAVYLCASSDATDTQYFGPGTRLTVL.

This clonotype came up once. A read error is possible here, since a much larger clone lies one base away. This CDR3 is missing its conserved last phenylalanine or tryptophan, likely due to a read error. The DNA is omitted, as the CDR3 cannot be located on it reliably, and the CDR3 follows TCRdb's listing. The chain uses TRBV7-2 and TRBJ2-3; TRBD2 reflects the table's D call only, with no check against the DNA. The CDR3 extends over 12 residues, inclusive of both ends. Per the germline V gene, CDR1 is SGHTA and CDR2 is FQGNSA. The CDR3: CASSLGLAGADL.

In this sample, this clonotype turned up many times. The V gene is TRBV5-6, the J gene TRBJ2-2; 9 bases agree with TRBD1. CDR3 length: 15 residues. Germline CDR1 is SGHDT and CDR2 is YYEEEE. Trimming cost V 4 bases and J 5 bases; bases outside gene matches: 6. The CDR3, as DNA: TGTGCCAGCAGCCGTGGGACAGGGCGAACCGGGGAGCTGTTTTTT. Translating it yields CASSRGTGRTGELFF.

Worth noting for this clonotype: A read error may explain this, as a much larger clone is one base away. The rearrangement joins TRBV19 to TRBJ2-7; D is unresolved. From germline, CDR1 is LNHDA and CDR2 SQIVND (reference sequence). CDR3 length: 14 residues. The CDR3: CVSTHRAHTREQYF. The CDR3 coding sequence is TGTGTCAGTACCCACCGAGCCCATACTCGCGAGCAGTACTTC.